In its sample, the clone carrying this T cell receptor beta chain was seen a few times. As yet, its antigen is unknown. TCRdb fed the reads into MiXCR, producing one record per CDR3 protein. Among a few hundred thousand distinct CDR3 sequences listed, 40% were seen once. The CDR3 consists of 16 residues. Germline CDR1 is SGHTA and CDR2 is FQGNSA. Trimming at V came to 5 bases and at J to 6 bases, leaving 10 bases not matched to a gene. The data originate from a study of T cell repertoires in cytomegalovirus infection. Study overall: Selection of CMV epitopes for the study included recently identified HLA-C-restricted and well-studied HLA-B-restricted ones.

Study results and limitations: CMV-specific TCR beta clonotypes restricted by HLA-C were the ones dominating the ex vivo response. Summed frequency of public TCR beta families distinguished CMV carriers with the relevant HLA.

This TCR was sampled from a human donor in good health (CMV status not recorded). Some clones in this sample may be carry-over from other donors' samples. Sequences were derived from cultured PBMCs, sampled from culture after CMV antigen stimulation. J is TRBJ2-1 and V is TRBV7-2; 10 positions agree with TRBD1. CDR3 in amino acids: CASSPTPGTGVNEQFF. CDR3 coding DNA: TGTGCCAGCAGCCCCACCCCCGGGACAGGGGTCAATGAGCAGTTCTTC.